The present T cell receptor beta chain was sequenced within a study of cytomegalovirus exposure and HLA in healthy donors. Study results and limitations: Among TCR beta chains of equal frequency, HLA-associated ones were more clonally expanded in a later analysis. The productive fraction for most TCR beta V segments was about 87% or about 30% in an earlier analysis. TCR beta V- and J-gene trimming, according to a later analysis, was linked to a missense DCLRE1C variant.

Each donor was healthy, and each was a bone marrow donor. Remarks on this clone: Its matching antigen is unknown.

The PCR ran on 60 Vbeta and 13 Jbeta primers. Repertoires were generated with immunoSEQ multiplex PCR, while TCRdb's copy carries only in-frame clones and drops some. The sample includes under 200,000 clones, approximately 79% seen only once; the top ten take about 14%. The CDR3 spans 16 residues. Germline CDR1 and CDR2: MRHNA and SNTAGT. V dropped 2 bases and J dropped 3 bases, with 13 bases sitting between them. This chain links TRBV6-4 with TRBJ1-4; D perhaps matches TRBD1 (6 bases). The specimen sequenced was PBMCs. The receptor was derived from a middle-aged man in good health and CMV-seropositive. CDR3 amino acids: CASSDGGRGANEKLFF. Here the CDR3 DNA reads TGTGCCAGCAGTGACGGGGGCCGTGGGGCTAATGAAAAACTGTTTTTT.